The clone carrying this T cell receptor beta chain has only a few counts. The length of the CDR3 is 16 residues. Germline V gives CDR1 SGHAT, CDR2 FQDESV (reference sequence). V lost 3 bases to trimming and J lost 3 bases; unmatched junction nucleotides: 11. TCRdb processed the RACE reads anew with MiXCR; each CDR3 protein has one entry. Among roughly 190,000 distinct CDR3 sequences listed, 20% to 25% were seen once. This record belongs to a study of human T cells and chemical hapten exposure. Time point specified: patch test 1, 2 weeks after DPC sensitization. Specified treatment: therapeutic diphenylcyclopropenone sensitization with weekly scalp DPC. Sample donors consisted of patients with alopecia, aged 18 to 70 years, who were suitable for DPC.

The TCR was taken from a woman between 45 and 60 years old with alopecia areata. Some clones in this sample may be carry-over from other donors' samples. The rearrangement joins TRBV11-1 to TRBJ2-7; 7 nucleotides line up with TRBD1. Material: whole blood, obtained in connection with sensitization to the hapten diphenylcyclopropenone (DPC). In nucleotides, the CDR3 is TGTGCCAGCAGCTTGGGGTCCGGGACAGCATTCTACGAGCAGTACTTC. As protein: CASSLGSGTAFYEQYF.